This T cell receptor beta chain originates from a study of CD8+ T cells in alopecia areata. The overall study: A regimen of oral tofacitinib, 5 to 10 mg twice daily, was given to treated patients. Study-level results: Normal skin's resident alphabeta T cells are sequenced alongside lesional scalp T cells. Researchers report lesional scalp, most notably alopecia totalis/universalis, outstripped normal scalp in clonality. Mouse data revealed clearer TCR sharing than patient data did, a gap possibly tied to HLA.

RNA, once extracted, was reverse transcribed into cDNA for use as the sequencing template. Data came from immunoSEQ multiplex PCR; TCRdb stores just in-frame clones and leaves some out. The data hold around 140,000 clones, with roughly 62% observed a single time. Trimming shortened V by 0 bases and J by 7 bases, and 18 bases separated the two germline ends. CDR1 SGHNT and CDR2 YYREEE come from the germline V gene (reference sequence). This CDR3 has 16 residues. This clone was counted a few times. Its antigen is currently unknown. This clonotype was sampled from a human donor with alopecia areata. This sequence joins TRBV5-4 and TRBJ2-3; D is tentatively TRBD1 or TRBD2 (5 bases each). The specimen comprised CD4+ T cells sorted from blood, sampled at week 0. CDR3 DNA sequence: TGTGCCAGCAGCTTGGCGAGGGGCTCCCGCGGGTATACGCAGTATTTT. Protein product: CASSLARGSRGYTQYF.